The clone carrying this T cell receptor (beta chain) showed up just a few times. Its antigen is still unknown. TCRdb re-called the RACE reads with MiXCR, one entry per CDR3 protein. The repertoire includes tens of thousands of distinct CDR3 sequences, approximately 10% of them detected once, and around 1.5% sits in the top ten. Documented time point: patch test 2, 6 weeks after DPC sensitization. Treatment specified: therapeutic diphenylcyclopropenone sensitization with weekly scalp DPC. These data come from a study of human T cells and chemical hapten exposure. General study findings and limits: Significantly more large CDR3 similarity clusters were formed by expanded TCRs than by controls.

Trimming pared 4 bases from V and 5 bases from J, leaving 17 bases between. Looked up from germline, CDR1 is KGHSH and CDR2 is LQKENI. The CDR3 consists of 15 residues. The TCR comes from a man between 18 and 29 years old with alopecia areata. Some clones in this sample may be carry-over from other donors' samples. This specimen consisted of whole blood, obtained in connection with sensitization to the hapten diphenylcyclopropenone (DPC). The V and J genes are TRBV18 and TRBJ1-1, with D perhaps TRBD1 (6 bases). The CDR3 is CASSLSGDEGTEAFF. The CDR3, as DNA: TGTGCCAGCTCACTTTCAGGGGATGAAGGAACTGAAGCTTTCTTT.